This T cell receptor (beta chain) was documented in a study of blood T cell repertoires in COVID-19. Study overall: Whether acute or convalescent, the COVID-19 samples came from the United States, Italy and Spain.

Germline CDR1 LNHNV, CDR2 YYDKDF (reference sequence). The CDR3 sequence is 18 residues long. J was trimmed by 0 bases and V by 1 base; bases with no gene match: 2. Measured with immunoSEQ multiplex PCR; TCRdb has only the in-frame clones, and not every one. The profile shows some 240,000 clones, roughly 89% of them singletons. This clonotype was obtained from a woman in her 40s who had recovered from COVID-19. The V gene is TRBV15, the J gene TRBJ2-6, with 11 bases lining up with TRBD1. Sequencing input: peripheral blood. The CDR3: CATSRGTGGLSGANVLTF. CDR3 nucleotides: TGTGCCACCAGCAGAGGGACAGGGGGCCTCTCTGGGGCCAACGTCCTGACTTTC.